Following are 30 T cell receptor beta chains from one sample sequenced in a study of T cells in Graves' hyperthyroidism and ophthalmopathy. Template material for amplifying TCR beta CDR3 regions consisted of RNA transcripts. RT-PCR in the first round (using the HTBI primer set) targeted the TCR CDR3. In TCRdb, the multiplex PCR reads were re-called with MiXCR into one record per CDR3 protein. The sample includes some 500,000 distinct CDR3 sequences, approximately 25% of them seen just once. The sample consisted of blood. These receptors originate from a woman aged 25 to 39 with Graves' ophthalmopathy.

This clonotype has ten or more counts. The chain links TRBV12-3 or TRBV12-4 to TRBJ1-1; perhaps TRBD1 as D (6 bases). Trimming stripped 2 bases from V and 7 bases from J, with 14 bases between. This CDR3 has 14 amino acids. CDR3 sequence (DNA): TGTGCCAGCAGTTTAAGCGCCGGGGGCTTTGAAGCTTTCTTT. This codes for CASSLSAGGFEAFF.

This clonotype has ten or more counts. CDR3 nucleotides: TGCGCCAGCAGCTTGTCGGACAACTACGAGCAGTACTTC. Amino acids: CASSLSDNYEQYF. The chain has TRBV5-1 and TRBJ2-7, with TRBD1 as a possible D gene (5 bases). The CDR3 totals 13 residues. Trimming cost V 1 base and J 3 bases, with 8 bases left between them. Germline assignment: CDR1 SGHRS and CDR2 YFSETQ. Based on the CDR3 plus reference TRBV5-1 and TRBJ2-7, the full variable domain is KAGVTQTPRYLIKTRGQQVTLSCSPISGHRSVSWYQQTPGQGLQFLFEYFSETQRNKGNFPGRFSGRQFSNSRSEMNVSTLELGDSALYLCASSLSDNYEQYFGPGTRLTVT.

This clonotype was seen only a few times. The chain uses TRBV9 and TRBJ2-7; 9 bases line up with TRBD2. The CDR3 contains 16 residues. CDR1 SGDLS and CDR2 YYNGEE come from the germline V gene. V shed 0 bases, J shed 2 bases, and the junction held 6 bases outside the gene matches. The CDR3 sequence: CASSVAGSGSTYEQYF. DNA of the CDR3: TGTGCCAGCAGCGTAGCAGGTAGCGGGAGTACCTACGAGCAGTACTTC. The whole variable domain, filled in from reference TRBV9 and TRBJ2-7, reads DSGVTQTPKHLITATGQRVTLRCSPRSGDLSVYWYQQSLDQGLQFLIQYYNGEERAKGNILERFSAQQFPDLHSELNLSSLELGDSALYFCASSVAGSGSTYEQYFGPGTRLTVT.

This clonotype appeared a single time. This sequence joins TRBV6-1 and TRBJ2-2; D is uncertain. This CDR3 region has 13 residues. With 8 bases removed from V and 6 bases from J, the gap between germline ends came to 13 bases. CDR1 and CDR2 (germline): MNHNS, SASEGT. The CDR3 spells CASGVHSSGELFF. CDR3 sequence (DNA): TGTGCCAGCGGTGTCCACAGCTCCGGGGAGCTGTTTTTT.

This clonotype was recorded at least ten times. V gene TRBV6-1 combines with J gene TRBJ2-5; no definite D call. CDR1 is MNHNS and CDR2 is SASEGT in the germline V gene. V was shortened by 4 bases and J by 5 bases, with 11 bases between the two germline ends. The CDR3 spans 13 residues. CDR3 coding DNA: TGTGCCAGCAGTGGAACTACAAGGGAGACCCAGTACTTC. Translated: CASSGTTRETQYF.

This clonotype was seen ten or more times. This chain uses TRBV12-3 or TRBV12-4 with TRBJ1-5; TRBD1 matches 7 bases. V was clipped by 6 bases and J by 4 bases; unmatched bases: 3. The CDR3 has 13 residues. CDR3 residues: CASRTGQNQPQHF. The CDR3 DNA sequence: TGTGCCAGCAGAACGGGACAGAATCAGCCCCAGCATTTT.

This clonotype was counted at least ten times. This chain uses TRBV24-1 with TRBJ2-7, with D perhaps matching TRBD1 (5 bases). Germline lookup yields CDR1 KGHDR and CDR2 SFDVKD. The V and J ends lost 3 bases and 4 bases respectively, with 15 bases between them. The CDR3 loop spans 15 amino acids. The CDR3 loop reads CATSDPRQSRYEQYF. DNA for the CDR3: TGTGCCACCAGTGATCCTCGACAGTCCCGGTACGAGCAGTACTTC.

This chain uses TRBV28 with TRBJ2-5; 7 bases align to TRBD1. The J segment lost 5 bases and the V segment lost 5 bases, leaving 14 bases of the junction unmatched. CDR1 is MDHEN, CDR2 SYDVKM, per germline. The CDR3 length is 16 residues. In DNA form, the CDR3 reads TGTGCCAGCAGTGACCGGGACAGCGATTGGGTTGAGACCCAGTACTTC. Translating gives CASSDRDSDWVETQYF.

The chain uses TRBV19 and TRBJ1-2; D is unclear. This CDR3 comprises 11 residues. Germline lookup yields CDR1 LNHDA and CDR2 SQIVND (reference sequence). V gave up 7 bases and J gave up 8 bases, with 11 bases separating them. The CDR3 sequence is CASNQERGYTF. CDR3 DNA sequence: TGTGCCAGTAACCAGGAACGGGGCTACACCTTC.

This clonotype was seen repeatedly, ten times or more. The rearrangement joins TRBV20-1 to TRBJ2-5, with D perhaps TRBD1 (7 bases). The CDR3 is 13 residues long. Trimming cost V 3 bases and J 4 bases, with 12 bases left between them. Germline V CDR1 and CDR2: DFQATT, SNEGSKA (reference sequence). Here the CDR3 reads CSASGQEGETQYF. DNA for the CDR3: TGCAGTGCTAGTGGACAGGAGGGAGAGACCCAGTACTTC.

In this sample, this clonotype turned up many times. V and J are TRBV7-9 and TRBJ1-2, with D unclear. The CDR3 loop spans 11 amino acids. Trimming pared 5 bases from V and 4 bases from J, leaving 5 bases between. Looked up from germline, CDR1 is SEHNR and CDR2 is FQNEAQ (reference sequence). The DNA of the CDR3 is TGTGCCAGCAGCGGAATCTATGGCTACACCTTC. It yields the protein CASSGIYGYTF.

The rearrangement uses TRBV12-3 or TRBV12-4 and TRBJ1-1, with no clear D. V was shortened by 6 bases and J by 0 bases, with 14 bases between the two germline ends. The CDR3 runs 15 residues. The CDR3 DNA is TGTGCCAGCAGCCCCCGGCGAGACATGAACACTGAAGCTTTCTTT. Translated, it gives CASSPRRDMNTEAFF.

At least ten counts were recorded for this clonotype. CDR3 DNA: TGCAGCGTTGAGGGGCAGGGATACGAGCAGTACTTC. This encodes CSVEGQGYEQYF. The V gene is TRBV29-1, the J gene TRBJ2-7; a weak D match, TRBD1 (5 bases). Deletions cut 3 bases from V and 4 bases from J, with 10 bases between. Germline V gene lookup returns CDR1 SQVTM and CDR2 ANQGSEA. CDR3 length: 12 residues.

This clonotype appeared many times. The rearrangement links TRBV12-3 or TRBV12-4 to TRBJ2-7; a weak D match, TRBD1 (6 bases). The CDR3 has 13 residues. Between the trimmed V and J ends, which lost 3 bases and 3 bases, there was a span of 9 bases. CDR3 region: CASSLGHNYEQYF. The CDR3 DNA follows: TGTGCCAGCAGTTTGGGACATAACTACGAGCAGTACTTC.

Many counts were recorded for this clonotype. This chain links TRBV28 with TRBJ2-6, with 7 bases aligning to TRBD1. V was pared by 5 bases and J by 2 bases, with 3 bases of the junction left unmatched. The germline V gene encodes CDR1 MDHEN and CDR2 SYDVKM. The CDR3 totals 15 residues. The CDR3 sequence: CASSRDSAGANVLTF. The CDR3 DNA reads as TGTGCCAGCAGTCGGGACAGCGCTGGGGCCAACGTCCTGACTTTC. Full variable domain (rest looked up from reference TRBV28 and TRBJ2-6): DVKVTQSSRYLVKRTGEKVFLECVQDMDHENMFWYRQDPGLGLRLIYFSYDVKMKEKGDIPEGYSVSREKKERFSLILESASTNQTSMYLCASSRDSAGANVLTFGAGSRLTVL.

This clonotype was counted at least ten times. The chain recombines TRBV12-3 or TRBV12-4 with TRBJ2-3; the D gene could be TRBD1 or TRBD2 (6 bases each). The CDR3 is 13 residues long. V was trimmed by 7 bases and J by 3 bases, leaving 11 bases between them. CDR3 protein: CASTQGGTDTQYF. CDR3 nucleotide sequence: TGTGCCAGCACCCAAGGGGGGACAGATACGCAGTATTTT.

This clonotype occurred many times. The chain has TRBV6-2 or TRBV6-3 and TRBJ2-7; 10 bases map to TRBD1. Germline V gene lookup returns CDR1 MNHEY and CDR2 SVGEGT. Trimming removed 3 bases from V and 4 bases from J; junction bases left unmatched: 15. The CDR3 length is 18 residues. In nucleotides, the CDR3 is TGTGCCAGCAGTTATAGTCCCACTGGACAGGGGGGTTTATACGAGCAGTACTTC. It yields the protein CASSYSPTGQGGLYEQYF.

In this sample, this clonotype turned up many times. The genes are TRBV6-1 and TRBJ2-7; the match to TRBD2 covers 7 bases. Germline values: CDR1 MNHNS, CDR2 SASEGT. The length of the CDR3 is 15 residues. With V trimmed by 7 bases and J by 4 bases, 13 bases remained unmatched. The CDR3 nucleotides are TGTGCCAGCACCCCCGGGTGGGGGGGAGAGTACGAGCAGTACTTC. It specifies CASTPGWGGEYEQYF.

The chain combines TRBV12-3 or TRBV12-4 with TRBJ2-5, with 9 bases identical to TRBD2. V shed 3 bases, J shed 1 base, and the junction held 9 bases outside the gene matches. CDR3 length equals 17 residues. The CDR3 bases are TGTGCCAGCAGTTTCTCTCTCAGCGGGGGGATCCAAGAGACCCAGTACTTC. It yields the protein CASSFSLSGGIQETQYF.

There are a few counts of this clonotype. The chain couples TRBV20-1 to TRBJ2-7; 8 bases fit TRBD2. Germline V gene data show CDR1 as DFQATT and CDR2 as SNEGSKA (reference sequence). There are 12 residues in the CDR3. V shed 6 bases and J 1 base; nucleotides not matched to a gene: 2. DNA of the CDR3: TGCAGTGCCGGGACTAGTTCCTACGAGCAGTACTTC. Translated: CSAGTSSYEQYF.

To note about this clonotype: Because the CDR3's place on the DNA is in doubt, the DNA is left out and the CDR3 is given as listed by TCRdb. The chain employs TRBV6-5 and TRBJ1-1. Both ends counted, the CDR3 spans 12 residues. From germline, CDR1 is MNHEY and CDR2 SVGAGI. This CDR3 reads CASSSSRNEAFF.

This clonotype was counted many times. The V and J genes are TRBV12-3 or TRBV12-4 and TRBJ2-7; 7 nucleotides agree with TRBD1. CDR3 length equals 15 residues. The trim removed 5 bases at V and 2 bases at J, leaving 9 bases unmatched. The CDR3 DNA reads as TGTGCCAGCAGTCTAGGGACAGTGAAAGCCTACGAGCAGTACTTC. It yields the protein CASSLGTVKAYEQYF.

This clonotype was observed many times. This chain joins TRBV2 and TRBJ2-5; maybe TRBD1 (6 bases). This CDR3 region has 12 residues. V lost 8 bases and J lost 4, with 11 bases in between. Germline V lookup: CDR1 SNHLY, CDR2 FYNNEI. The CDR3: CASGGQTETQYF. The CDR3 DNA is TGTGCCAGCGGAGGACAGACAGAGACCCAGTACTTC.

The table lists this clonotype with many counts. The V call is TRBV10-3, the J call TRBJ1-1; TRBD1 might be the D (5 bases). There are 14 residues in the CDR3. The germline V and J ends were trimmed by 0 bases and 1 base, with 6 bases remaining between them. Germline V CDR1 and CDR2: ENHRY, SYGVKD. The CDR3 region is CAISESRGNTEAFF. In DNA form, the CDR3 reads TGTGCCATCAGTGAGTCGAGGGGGAACACTGAAGCTTTCTTT.

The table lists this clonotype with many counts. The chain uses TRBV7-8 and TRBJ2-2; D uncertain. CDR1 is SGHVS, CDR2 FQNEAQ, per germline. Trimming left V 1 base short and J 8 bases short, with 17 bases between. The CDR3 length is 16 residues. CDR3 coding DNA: TGTGCCAGCAGCTTAGGCTCGACTCGCCGGAGTGGGGAGCTGTTTTTT. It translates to CASSLGSTRRSGELFF.

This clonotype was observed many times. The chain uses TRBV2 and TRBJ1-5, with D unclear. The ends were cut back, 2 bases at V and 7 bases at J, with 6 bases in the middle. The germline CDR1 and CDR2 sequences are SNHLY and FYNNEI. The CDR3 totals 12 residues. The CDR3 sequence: CASSEIGQPQHF. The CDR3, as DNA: TGTGCCAGCAGTGAAATCGGCCAGCCCCAGCATTTT.

This chain's CDR3 is CSVRGEDYGYTF. As DNA, the CDR3 is TGCAGCGTTCGAGGGGAGGACTATGGCTACACCTTC. The V call is TRBV29-1, the J call TRBJ1-2; TRBD1 might be the D (5 bases). Germline V lookup: CDR1 SQVTM, CDR2 ANQGSEA. Trimming cost V 5 bases and J 3 bases, with 10 bases left between them. CDR3 size: 12 residues. Together with reference TRBV29-1 and TRBJ1-2, the CDR3 gives the full variable domain: SAVISQKPSRDICQRGTSLTIQCQVDSQVTMMFWYRQQPGQSLTLIATANQGSEATYESGFVIDKFPISRPNLTFSTLTVSNMSPEDSSIYLCSVRGEDYGYTFGSGTRLTVV.

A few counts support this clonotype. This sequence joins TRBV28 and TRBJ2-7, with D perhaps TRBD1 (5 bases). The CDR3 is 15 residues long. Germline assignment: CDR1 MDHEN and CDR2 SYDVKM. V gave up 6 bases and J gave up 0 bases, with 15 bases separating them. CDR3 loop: CASSWGDRHSYEQYF. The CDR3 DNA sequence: TGTGCCAGCAGCTGGGGCGACAGACACTCCTACGAGCAGTACTTC.

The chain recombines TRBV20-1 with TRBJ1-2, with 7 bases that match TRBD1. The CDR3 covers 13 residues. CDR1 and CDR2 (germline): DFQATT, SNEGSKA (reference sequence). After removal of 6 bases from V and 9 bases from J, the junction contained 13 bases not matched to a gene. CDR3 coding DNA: TGCAGTGCCAACCCGGGGACAGAGAGGAGCTACACCTTC. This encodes CSANPGTERSYTF.

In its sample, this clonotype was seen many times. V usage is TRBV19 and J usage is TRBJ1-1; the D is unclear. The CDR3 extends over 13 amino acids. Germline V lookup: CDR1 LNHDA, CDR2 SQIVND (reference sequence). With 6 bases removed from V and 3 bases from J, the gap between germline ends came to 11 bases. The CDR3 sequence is CASRTEEDTEAFF. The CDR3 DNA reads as TGTGCCAGTAGGACCGAAGAGGACACTGAAGCTTTCTTT.